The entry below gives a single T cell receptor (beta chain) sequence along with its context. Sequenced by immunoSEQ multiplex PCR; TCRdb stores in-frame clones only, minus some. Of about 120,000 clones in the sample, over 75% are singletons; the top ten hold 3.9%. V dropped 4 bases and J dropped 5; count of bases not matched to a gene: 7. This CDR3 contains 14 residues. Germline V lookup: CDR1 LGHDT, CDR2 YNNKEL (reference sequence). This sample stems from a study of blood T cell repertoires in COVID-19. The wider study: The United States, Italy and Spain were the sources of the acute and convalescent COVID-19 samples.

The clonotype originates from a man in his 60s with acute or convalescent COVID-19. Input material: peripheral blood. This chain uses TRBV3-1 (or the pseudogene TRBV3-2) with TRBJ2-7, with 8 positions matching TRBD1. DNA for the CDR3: TGTGCCAGCAGCCCATGGACAGGGTCGAACGAGCAGTACTTC. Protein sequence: CASSPWTGSNEQYF.